This TCR beta chain was sequenced during a study of OX40 agonist ivuxolimab in advanced cancers. Study information: Dose-escalation patients suffered from hepatocellular carcinoma, melanoma, renal cell or head and neck cancer.

The protocol was immunoSEQ multiplex PCR, while the TCRdb copy is restricted to in-frame clones and leaves out a portion. The sample yields around 17,000 clones, approximately 80% seen once. The study's findings and limits: Clonal expansion by week 6 occurred in CD4+ and CD8+ blood T cells (at 0.1 to 3.0 mg/kg).

As for this clone: As yet, its antigen is unknown.

Germline assignment: CDR1 SGHRS and CDR2 YFSETQ. Between the trimmed V and J ends, which lost 0 bases and 6 bases, there was a span of 7 bases. The CDR3 covers 12 residues. Peripheral blood came from all dose cohorts at three timepoints. The sequences come from CD4+ or CD8+ T cells sorted from blood, collected in a trial of the OX40 agonist ivuxolimab. The chain carries TRBV5-1 and TRBJ2-7; D unresolved. This clonotype originated in an adult with an advanced solid tumor such as melanoma, head and neck, liver or kidney cancer. CDR3 coding DNA: TGCGCCAGCAGCTTGGATGCTCCCGAGCAGTACTTC. Encoded protein: CASSLDAPEQYF.